This TCR beta chain derives from a study of shared clonotypes between healthy human individuals. Study-level results: An anticipated effect of sequencing depth on clonotype sharing among donors was recognized.

CDR3 length: 15 amino acids. V shed 1 base, J shed 6 bases, and the junction held 7 bases outside the gene matches. The germline gives CDR1 SGHDT, CDR2 YYEEEE. Donors were healthy HIV-negative adults without recently reported acute infections or vaccinations. Into CD45RA+ naive and CD45RA-negative memory subsets, the CD4+ cells were split. Method: immunoSEQ multiplex PCR; TCRdb's copy keeps in-frame clones and lacks some. Among 700,000 or so clones listed, roughly 78% were seen once. Comment on this clone: Its matching antigen is unknown.

Sequencing was carried out using memory CD4+ T cells sorted from blood. Subset in this sample: CD45RA-negative fraction. This TCR came from a woman in her 30s in good health. This sequence joins TRBV5-6 and TRBJ1-2; 9 bases are a match to TRBD1. The CDR3 is CASSLWAGQGHGYTF. The CDR3, as DNA: TGTGCCAGCAGCTTGTGGGCGGGACAGGGCCATGGCTACACCTTC.